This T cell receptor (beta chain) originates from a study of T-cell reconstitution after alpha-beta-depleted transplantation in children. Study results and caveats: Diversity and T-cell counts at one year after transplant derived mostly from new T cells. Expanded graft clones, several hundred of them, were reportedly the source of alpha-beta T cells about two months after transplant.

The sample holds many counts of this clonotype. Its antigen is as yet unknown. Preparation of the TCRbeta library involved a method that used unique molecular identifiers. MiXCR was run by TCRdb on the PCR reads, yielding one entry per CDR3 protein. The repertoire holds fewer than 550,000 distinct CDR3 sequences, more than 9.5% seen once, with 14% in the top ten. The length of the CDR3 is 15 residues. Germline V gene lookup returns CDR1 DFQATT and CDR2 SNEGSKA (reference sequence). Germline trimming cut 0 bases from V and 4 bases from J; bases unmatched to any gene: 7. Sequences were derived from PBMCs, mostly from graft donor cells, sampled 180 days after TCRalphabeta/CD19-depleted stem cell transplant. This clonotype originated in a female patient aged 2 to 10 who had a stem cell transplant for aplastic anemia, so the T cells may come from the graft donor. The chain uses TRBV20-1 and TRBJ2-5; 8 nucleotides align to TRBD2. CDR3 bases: TGCAGTGCTAGAGAAAAGCGGGAGTGGCCAGAGACCCAGTACTTC. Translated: CSAREKREWPETQYF.